This TCR beta chain was sequenced in a study of T cells in localized non-small cell lung cancer. The study, taken as a whole, reports: Uninvolved adjacent lung had the highest recorded T cell clonality, with tumor below it. Elevated circulating T cell density in blood was associated with longer overall survival.

Clones were read by immunoSEQ multiplex PCR, and TCRdb kept only the in-frame ones, dropping some. The repertoire holds about 40,000 clones, about four fifths seen once, with about 7% in the top ten. Germline-derived CDR1 and CDR2 are SGHTA and FQGNSA. CDR3 size: 16 residues. Trimming removed 0 bases from V and 4 bases from J, with 13 bases in between. This clone was picked up a small number of times. Its target is unknown. This sequence originates from a male donor aged 60 or older with stage II lung adenocarcinoma. V usage is TRBV7-2 and J usage is TRBJ1-3, with D perhaps TRBD1 (5 bases). The specimen was peripheral blood mononuclear cells, collected before any cancer treatment. In DNA, the CDR3 is TGTGCCAGCAGCTTAGCGCAAGGGGCTCTGGGAAACACCATATATTTT. Translation: CASSLAQGALGNTIYF.